A selection of T cell receptor beta chains follows, all from one sample in a study of cytomegalovirus exposure and HLA in healthy donors. The table came from immunoSEQ multiplex PCR; TCRdb's copy has only in-frame clones and leaves some out. The sample has 130,000 to 150,000 clones, approximately 92% seen once. The sequencing input was PBMCs. The receptors shown here come from a woman between 18 and 29 years old in good health and CMV-seropositive. CDR3s include the opening cysteine and the closing phenylalanine or tryptophan. The D gene is left open where the match is weak. Size values are once, few and many counts, or a class for expanded clones, and some rows have none.

J gene: TRBJ1-6; clone size: .; V gene: TRBV27; D gene: .; CDR3 protein: CASSTQQGRYSPLHF; CDR3 DNA: TGTGCCAGCAGTACCCAACAGGGACGGTATTCACCCCTCCACTTT
J gene: TRBJ1-1; clone size: .; V gene: TRBV27; D gene: .; CDR3 protein: CASRALEDTEAFF; CDR3 DNA: TGTGCCAGCAGGGCCTTGGAGGACACTGAAGCTTTCTTT
J gene: TRBJ2-1; clone size: .; V gene: TRBV11-3; D gene: .; CDR3 protein: CASSYRSTFNNEQFF; CDR3 DNA: TGTGCCAGCAGCTACAGGTCAACTTTCAACAATGAGCAGTTCTTC
J gene: TRBJ1-4; clone size: .; V gene: TRBV12-5; D gene: TRBD1; CDR3 protein: CASGPYRGRQEKLFF; CDR3 DNA: TGTGCTAGTGGTCCGTACAGGGGGCGCCAGGAAAAACTGTTTTTT
J gene: TRBJ1-2; clone size: few; V gene: TRBV6-5; D gene: .; CDR3 protein: CASSLVTGHYGYTF; CDR3 DNA: TGTGCCAGCAGCTTGGTTACAGGACACTATGGCTACACCTTC
J gene: TRBJ2-1; clone size: .; V gene: TRBV6-5; D gene: .; CDR3 protein: CASSLGQGNEQFF; CDR3 DNA: TGTGCCAGCAGCTTGGGGCAAGGGAATGAGCAGTTCTTC
J gene: TRBJ1-1; clone size: .; V gene: TRBV6-5; D gene: TRBD1; CDR3 protein: CASSNRQGRDTEAFF; CDR3 DNA: TGTGCCAGCAGCAACCGACAGGGTCGGGACACTGAAGCTTTCTTT
J gene: TRBJ1-1; clone size: .; V gene: TRBV19; D gene: TRBD1; CDR3 protein: CASSRDRVDTEAFF; CDR3 DNA: TGTGCCAGTAGTAGGGACAGGGTGGACACTGAAGCTTTCTTT
J gene: TRBJ1-5; clone size: .; V gene: TRBV25-1; D gene: .; CDR3 protein: CASSDPTLSQPQHF; CDR3 DNA: TGTGCCAGCAGTGACCCAACACTAAGTCAGCCCCAGCATTTT
J gene: TRBJ1-6; clone size: .; V gene: TRBV10-2; D gene: .; CDR3 protein: CASSESKGVSYNSPLHF; CDR3 DNA: TGCGCCAGCAGTGAGTCGAAGGGAGTATCCTATAATTCACCCCTCCACTTT
J gene: TRBJ2-5; clone size: .; V gene: TRBV11-2; D gene: .; CDR3 protein: CASSLQEVGETQYF; CDR3 DNA: TGTGCCAGCAGCTTACAGGAGGTCGGAGAGACCCAGTACTTC
J gene: TRBJ1-2; clone size: .; V gene: TRBV28; D gene: .; CDR3 protein: CASSLGAGVYYGYTF; CDR3 DNA: TGTGCCAGCAGTTTGGGGGCAGGTGTGTACTATGGCTACACCTTC
J gene: TRBJ2-5; clone size: .; V gene: TRBV5-1; D gene: .; CDR3 protein: CASCLATQETQYF; CDR3 DNA: TGCGCCAGCTGTCTAGCGACCCAAGAGACCCAGTACTTC
J gene: TRBJ2-3; clone size: .; V gene: TRBV4-2; D gene: TRBD2; CDR3 protein: CASSPRAGELTDTQYF; CDR3 DNA: TGTGCCAGCAGCCCTCGGGCGGGGGAGCTCACAGATACGCAGTATTTT